This TCR beta chain was captured in a study of shared clonotypes between healthy human individuals. CDR1 is SEHNR, CDR2 FQNEAQ, per germline (reference sequence). V was pared by 4 bases and J by 0 bases, with 8 bases between. The CDR3 totals 14 residues. Ten or more counts support this clone. TCRdb's copy holds only in-frame clones and misses some; the assay was immunoSEQ multiplex PCR. The sample carries about 470,000 clones, more than 75% recorded once. The material sequenced was PBMCs. This receptor was identified in a woman aged 40-49 years in good health. Some clones in this sample may be carry-over from other donors' samples. The V call is TRBV7-9, the J call TRBJ2-3; TRBD2 is a possible D gene (5 bases). Here the CDR3 DNA reads TGTGCCAGCAGCTCTAGCTTTAGCACAGATACGCAGTATTTT. This gives the protein CASSSSFSTDTQYF.